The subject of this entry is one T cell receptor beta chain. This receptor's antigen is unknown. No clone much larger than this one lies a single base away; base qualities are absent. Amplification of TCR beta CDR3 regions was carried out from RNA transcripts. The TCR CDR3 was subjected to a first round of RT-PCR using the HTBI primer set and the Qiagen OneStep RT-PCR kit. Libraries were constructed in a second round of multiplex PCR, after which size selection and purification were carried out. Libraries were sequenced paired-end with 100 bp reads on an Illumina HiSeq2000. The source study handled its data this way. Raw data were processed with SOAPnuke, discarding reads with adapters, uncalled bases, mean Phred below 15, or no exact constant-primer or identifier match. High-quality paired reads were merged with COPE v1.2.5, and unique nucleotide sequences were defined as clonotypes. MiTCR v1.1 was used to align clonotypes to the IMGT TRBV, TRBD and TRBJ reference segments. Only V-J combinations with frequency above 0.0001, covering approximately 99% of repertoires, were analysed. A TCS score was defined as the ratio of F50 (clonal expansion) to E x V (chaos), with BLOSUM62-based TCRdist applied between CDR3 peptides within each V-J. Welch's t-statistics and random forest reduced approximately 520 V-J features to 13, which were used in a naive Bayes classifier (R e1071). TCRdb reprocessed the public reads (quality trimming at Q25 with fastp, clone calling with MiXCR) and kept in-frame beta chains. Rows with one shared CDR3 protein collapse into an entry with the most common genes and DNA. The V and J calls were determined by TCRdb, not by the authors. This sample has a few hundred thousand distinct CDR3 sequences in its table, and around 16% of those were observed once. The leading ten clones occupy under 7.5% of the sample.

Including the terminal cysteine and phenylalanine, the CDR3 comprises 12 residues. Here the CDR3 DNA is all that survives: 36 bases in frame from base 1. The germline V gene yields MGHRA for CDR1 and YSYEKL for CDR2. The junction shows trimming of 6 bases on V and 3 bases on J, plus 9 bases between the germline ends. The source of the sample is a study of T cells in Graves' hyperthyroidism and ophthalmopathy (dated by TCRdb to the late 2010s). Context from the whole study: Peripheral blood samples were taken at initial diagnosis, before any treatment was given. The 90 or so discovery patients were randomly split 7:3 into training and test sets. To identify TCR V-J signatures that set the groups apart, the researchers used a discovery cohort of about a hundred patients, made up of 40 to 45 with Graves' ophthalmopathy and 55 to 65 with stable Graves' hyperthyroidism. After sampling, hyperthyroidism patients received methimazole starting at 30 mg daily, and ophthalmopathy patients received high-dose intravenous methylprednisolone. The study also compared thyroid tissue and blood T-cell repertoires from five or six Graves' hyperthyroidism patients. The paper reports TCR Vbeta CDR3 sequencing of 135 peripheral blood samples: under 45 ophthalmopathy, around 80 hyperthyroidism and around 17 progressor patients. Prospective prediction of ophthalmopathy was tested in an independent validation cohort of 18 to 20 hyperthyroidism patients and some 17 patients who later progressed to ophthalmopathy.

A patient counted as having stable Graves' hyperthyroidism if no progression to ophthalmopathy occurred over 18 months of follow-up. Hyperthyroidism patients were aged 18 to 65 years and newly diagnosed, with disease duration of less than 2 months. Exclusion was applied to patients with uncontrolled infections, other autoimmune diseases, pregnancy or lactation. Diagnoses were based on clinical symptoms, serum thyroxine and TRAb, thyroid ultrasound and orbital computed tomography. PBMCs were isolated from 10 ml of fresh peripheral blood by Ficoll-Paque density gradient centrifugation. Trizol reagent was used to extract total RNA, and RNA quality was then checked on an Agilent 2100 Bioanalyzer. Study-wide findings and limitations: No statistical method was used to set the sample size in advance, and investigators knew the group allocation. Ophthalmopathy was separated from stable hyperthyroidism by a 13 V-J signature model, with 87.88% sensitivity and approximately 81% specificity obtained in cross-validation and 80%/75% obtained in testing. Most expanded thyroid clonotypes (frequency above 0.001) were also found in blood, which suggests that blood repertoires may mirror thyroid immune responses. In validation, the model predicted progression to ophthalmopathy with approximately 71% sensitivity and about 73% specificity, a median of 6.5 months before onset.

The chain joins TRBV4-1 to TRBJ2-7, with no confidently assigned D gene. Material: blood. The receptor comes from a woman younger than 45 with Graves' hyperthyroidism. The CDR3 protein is CASRGMDYEQYF. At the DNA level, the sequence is TGCGCCAGCAGGGGTATGGACTACGAGCAGTACTTC.